The 32 T cell receptor beta chains below come from one sample, sequenced in a study of shared clonotypes between healthy human individuals. Sequencing was performed with immunoSEQ multiplex PCR; in TCRdb, only in-frame clones are kept and a portion is missing. This table holds 2 million or so clones, roughly 94% found once. The sample comprised naive CD4+ T cells sorted from blood. Noted subset: CD45RA+ positively selected. These receptors were obtained from a man between 18 and 29 years old in good health.

The chain links TRBV10-2 to TRBJ2-3; TRBD2 matches at 13 bases. V trimming: 2 bases; J trimming: 4 bases; junction bases outside the gene matches: 0. The CDR3 length is 15 residues. CDR1 WSHSY and CDR2 SAAADI come from the germline V gene. The DNA for the CDR3 is TGCGCCAGCAGTGAGACTAGCGGGAGGGCAGATACGCAGTATTTT. Translated: CASSETSGRADTQYF.

V is TRBV5-4 and J is TRBJ2-5, with TRBD2 identical over 9 bases. The V and J ends lost 0 bases and 5 bases, in that order; junction bases with no gene match: 8. Germline loops: CDR1 SGHNT, CDR2 YYREEE (reference sequence). The CDR3 has 16 amino acids. CDR3: CASSLVGGRASETQYF. For the CDR3, the DNA is TGTGCCAGCAGCTTGGTTGGCGGGAGGGCCAGTGAGACCCAGTACTTC. The full variable domain, rest sourced from reference TRBV5-4 and TRBJ2-5, is ETGVTQSPTHLIKTRGQQVTLRCSSQSGHNTVSWYQQALGQGPQFIFQYYREEENGRGNFPPRFSGLQFPNYSSELNVNALELDDSALYLCASSLVGGRASETQYFGPGTRLLVL.

The table lists this clone with a count of one. CDR3 residues: CASELGPGATEAFF. The CDR3 coding sequence is TGTGCTAGTGAATTAGGCCCCGGGGCGACTGAAGCTTTCTTT. The V and J genes are TRBV12-5 and TRBJ1-1, with a tentative D call TRBD1 (5 bases). Germline V gene sequence: CDR1 LGHNT, CDR2 FRNRAP. CDR3 length equals 14 residues. V lost 7 bases, J lost 5 bases, and 17 bases lay in between.

A single count supports this clone. V and J are TRBV2 and TRBJ2-3; D remains unclear. Trimming removed 2 bases at V and 1 base at J, with 10 bases between. The CDR3 extends over 15 amino acids. Germline lookup yields CDR1 SNHLY and CDR2 FYNNEI. CDR3 sequence reads: CASSELASRTDTQYF. As DNA, the CDR3 is TGTGCCAGCAGTGAATTGGCCTCGCGCACAGATACGCAGTATTTT.

This sequence joins TRBV4-1 and TRBJ2-2, with D possibly TRBD2 on 6 matching bases. Germline CDR1 is MGHRA and CDR2 is YSYEKL. Trimming removed 1 base from V and 0 bases from J, with 12 bases in between. The CDR3 extends over 17 amino acids. The CDR3: CASSQAYGGANTGELFF. The CDR3 nucleotides read TGCGCCAGCAGCCAAGCTTATGGAGGGGCGAACACCGGGGAGCTGTTTTTT.

J is TRBJ1-5 and V is TRBV10-3; D is unclear. Trimming took off 1 base at V and 2 bases at J, with 9 bases between the two ends. CDR1 and CDR2 from the germline V gene are ENHRY and SYGVKD. The CDR3 is 15 amino acids. CDR3 coding DNA: TGTGCCATCAGTGAGTTAGAGGCAGGCAATCAGCCCCAGCATTTT. Protein product: CAISELEAGNQPQHF.

Note on this clone: The sample has other DNA sequences that encode this CDR3 too. This chain links TRBV7-2 with TRBJ2-5; D call uncertain. The CDR3 consists of 11 residues. V shed 6 bases and J shed 5 bases, with 7 bases lying between them. Germline loops: CDR1 SGHTA, CDR2 FQGNSA. The CDR3 bases are TGTGCCAGCAGTCCACAGGAGACCCAGTACTTC. The encoded protein is CASSPQETQYF.

The chain has TRBV30 and TRBJ1-3; possibly TRBD1 for D (5 bases). Trimming shortened V by 0 bases and J by 9 bases, and 15 bases separated the two germline ends. There are 14 residues in the CDR3. Germline CDR1 reads GTSNPN; CDR2 reads SVGIG (reference sequence). CDR3: CAWSVIAGGGTIYF. In DNA, the CDR3 is TGTGCCTGGAGTGTAATTGCCGGCGGGGGCACCATATATTTT.

The chain uses TRBV6-6 and TRBJ2-7; D is unresolved. Trimming stripped 2 bases from V and 1 base from J, with 6 bases between. The germline V gene encodes CDR1 MNHNY and CDR2 SVGAGI (reference sequence). The CDR3 is 13 amino acids. The CDR3 is CASSYPSSYEQYF. The CDR3 coding sequence is TGTGCCAGCAGTTACCCGTCTTCCTACGAGCAGTACTTC.

The chain carries TRBV18 and TRBJ2-1, with D perhaps TRBD1 (5 bases). The germline CDR1 and CDR2 sequences are KGHSH and LQKENI. The CDR3 totals 16 residues. V lost 7 bases and J 6 bases, leaving 22 bases between the germline ends. CDR3 DNA sequence: TGTGCCAGCTTGCCTCAACGGGCAGGGTTAGTCAATGAGCAGTTCTTC. Encoded protein: CASLPQRAGLVNEQFF.

This chain links TRBV14 with TRBJ2-7; possibly TRBD2 for D (6 bases). V gave up 0 bases and J gave up 4 bases, with 16 bases separating them. There are 16 residues in the CDR3. The germline CDR1 and CDR2 sequences are SGHDN and FVKESK. The CDR3 coding sequence is TGTGCCAGCAGCCAAGATTACGGGACTGAGAATTACGAGCAGTACTTC. It is translated as CASSQDYGTENYEQYF.

The V call is TRBV6-5, the J call TRBJ1-1, with D tentatively TRBD1 (6 bases). Germline V gene lookup returns CDR1 MNHEY and CDR2 SVGAGI. The length of the CDR3 is 15 residues. V was clipped by 0 bases and J by 4 bases, with 12 bases between them. CDR3 region: CASSYSEVQGTEAFF. CDR3 sequence (DNA): TGTGCCAGCAGTTACTCGGAAGTACAGGGCACTGAAGCTTTCTTT.

This chain uses TRBV5-6 with TRBJ1-2, with D maybe TRBD1 (5 bases). The CDR3 contains 15 residues. The V and J ends lost 0 bases and 5 bases respectively, with 14 bases between them. Germline lookup yields CDR1 SGHDT and CDR2 YYEEEE. CDR3 region: CASSLVTGTAYGYTF. CDR3 bases: TGTGCCAGCAGCTTGGTCACCGGGACGGCATATGGCTACACCTTC.

This sequence joins TRBV5-1 and TRBJ2-2, with 10 bases that match TRBD2. The CDR3 contains 18 residues. The germline CDR1 and CDR2 sequences are SGHRS and YFSETQ. V was pared by 0 bases and J by 4 bases, with 9 bases of the junction left unmatched. The CDR3 here is CASSLGLAGERGTGELFF. In DNA form, the CDR3 reads TGCGCCAGCAGCTTGGGGCTAGCGGGAGAACGGGGCACCGGGGAGCTGTTTTTT.

The rearrangement uses TRBV28 and TRBJ1-6, with 8 nucleotides matching TRBD1. The V segment lost 6 bases and the J segment 5 bases; nucleotides outside the gene matches: 6. The germline V gene has CDR1 MDHEN and CDR2 SYDVKM. CDR3 length: 15 residues. CDR3 sequence (DNA): TGTGCCAGCAGGACAGGGGAGGGTGATAATTCACCCCTCCACTTT. It yields the protein CASRTGEGDNSPLHF.

As for this clone: The same CDR3 arises from other DNA sequences in this sample as well. This chain joins TRBV9 and TRBJ2-3; D remains ambiguous. CDR3 size: 14 residues. V was trimmed by 0 bases and J by 3 bases, leaving 8 bases between them. Germline assignment: CDR1 SGDLS and CDR2 YYNGEE. This CDR3 is CASSVEVSTDTQYF. In DNA form, the CDR3 reads TGTGCCAGCAGCGTAGAAGTGTCAACAGATACGCAGTATTTT.

This chain links TRBV19 with TRBJ1-6; tentatively, D is TRBD1 (5 bases). Trimming took 6 bases from V and 11 from J, leaving 20 bases between them. Germline V gene data show CDR1 as LNHDA and CDR2 as SQIVND (reference sequence). The CDR3 is made up of 15 amino acids. CDR3 in amino acids: CASRTTGPGGTPLHF. The CDR3 bases are TGTGCCAGTAGGACGACGGGACCTGGGGGGACACCCCTCCACTTT.

This clone was observed a few times. Other DNA sequences from this sample encode an identical CDR3 as well. The V call is TRBV5-1, the J call TRBJ1-3; TRBD1 matches at 9 bases. V lost 4 bases, J lost 0 bases, and 2 bases stayed unmatched. This CDR3 has 15 residues. CDR1 SGHRS and CDR2 YFSETQ come from the germline V gene. The CDR3 region has the DNA TGCGCCAGCAGCCCGACAGGGGGCTCTGGAAACACCATATATTTT. Amino acids: CASSPTGGSGNTIYF.

Written as DNA, the CDR3 is TGTGCCAGCAGCTTTGCGGGGCAAGGCTACACCTTC. This gives the protein CASSFAGQGYTF. The chain has TRBV7-8 and TRBJ1-2; tentatively, D is TRBD1 (5 bases). Germline V gives CDR1 SGHVS, CDR2 FQNEAQ. The CDR3 has 12 residues. V lost 3 bases, J lost 8 bases, and 10 bases lay in between.

The CDR3 sequence is CASSITVTNYGYTF. For the CDR3, the DNA is TGTGCCAGTAGTATCACAGTTACTAACTATGGCTACACCTTC. J is TRBJ1-2 and V is TRBV19; D is undetermined. The germline CDR1 and CDR2 sequences are LNHDA and SQIVND (reference sequence). V lost 3 bases, J lost 0 bases, and 8 bases lay in between. CDR3 size: 14 residues.

This clone was seen once. The gene calls are TRBV5-4 and TRBJ1-2; D gene unclear. CDR1 and CDR2 from the germline V gene are SGHNT and YYREEE (reference sequence). The CDR3 loop spans 16 amino acids. V lost 3 bases and J lost 3, with 18 bases in between. The CDR3, as DNA: TGTGCCAGCAGCTCGCGAGAGGCGGGGAACTACTATGGCTACACCTTC. Protein product: CASSSREAGNYYGYTF.

The rearrangement links TRBV7-2 to TRBJ1-3, with D uncertain. Between the trimmed V and J ends, which lost 5 bases and 1 base, there was a span of 15 bases. The CDR3 sequence is 16 residues long. The germline CDR1 and CDR2 sequences are SGHTA and FQGNSA. CDR3 sequence reads: CASSLNPAGSGNTIYF. The CDR3 region has the DNA TGTGCCAGCAGCCTCAACCCGGCGGGATCTGGAAACACCATATATTTT.

This chain connects TRBV30 to TRBJ1-4; 8 nucleotides line up with TRBD1. The CDR3 totals 13 residues. Germline V CDR1 and CDR2: GTSNPN, SVGIG (reference sequence). After removal of 7 bases from V and 13 bases from J, the junction contained 14 bases not matched to a gene. The CDR3 loop is CASQGGPNEGLFF. DNA for the CDR3: TGTGCCTCACAGGGGGGCCCTAATGAGGGACTGTTTTTT.

V gene TRBV7-9 combines with J gene TRBJ1-1; D is undetermined. The CDR3 runs to 16 residues. Trimming removed 1 base at V and 1 base at J, with 13 bases between. The germline V gene has CDR1 SEHNR and CDR2 FQNEAQ (reference sequence). Written as DNA, the CDR3 is TGTGCCAGCAGCTTAGGGGCCATACAGAGGAACACTGAAGCTTTCTTT. This translates into CASSLGAIQRNTEAFF.

The chain combines TRBV19 with TRBJ1-4; no clear D. V lost 1 base to trimming and J lost 2 bases, with 5 bases between them. Germline V gene lookup returns CDR1 LNHDA and CDR2 SQIVND (reference sequence). The CDR3 runs to 14 residues. CDR3 sequence: CASSIASTNEKLFF. The CDR3 nucleotides read TGTGCCAGTAGTATAGCTTCGACTAATGAAAAACTGTTTTTT.

The chain joins TRBV5-1 to TRBJ2-6; 8 positions agree with TRBD1. Germline lookup yields CDR1 SGHRS and CDR2 YFSETQ. The CDR3 loop spans 15 amino acids. J was trimmed by 4 bases and V by 4 bases; bases with no gene match: 4. In nucleotides, the CDR3 is TGCGCCAGCAGCCCAGGGGGCGCGGGGGCCAACGTCCTGACTTTC. The encoded protein is CASSPGGAGANVLTF.

This rearrangement joins TRBV6-5 to TRBJ2-7; no clear D gene. CDR3 length: 14 amino acids. Trimming removed 6 bases from V and 3 bases from J, with 15 bases in between. Germline V gives CDR1 MNHEY, CDR2 SVGAGI. DNA for the CDR3: TGTGCCAGCAGGGGTGGGCAGAGCTTCTACGAGCAGTACTTC. It translates to CASRGGQSFYEQYF.

This chain uses TRBV20-1 with TRBJ2-7; no clear D gene. V was trimmed by 6 bases and J by 3 bases, leaving 6 bases between them. Germline V gene data show CDR1 as DFQATT and CDR2 as SNEGSKA (reference sequence). This CDR3 is 10 amino acids long. CDR3 protein: CSAKGYEQYF. The CDR3, as DNA: TGCAGTGCAAAGGGCTACGAGCAGTACTTC.

Turning to this clone: Additional DNA sequences in this sample encode the identical CDR3. The chain combines TRBV11-2 with TRBJ1-6; D not certain. V lost 1 base, J lost 10 bases, and 8 bases lay in between. The V gene's germline CDR1 is SGHAT and CDR2 FQNNGV. The CDR3 totals 13 residues. The CDR3, as DNA: TGTGCCAGCAGCTTAGGGGGAAACTCACCCCTCCACTTT. Residues: CASSLGGNSPLHF.

The V gene is TRBV28, the J gene TRBJ1-2; D is undetermined. This CDR3 comprises 14 residues. V lost 1 base and J 4 bases, leaving 10 bases between the germline ends. Germline CDR1 and CDR2: MDHEN and SYDVKM. The CDR3 here is CASSLSPGIYGYTF. The CDR3 nucleotides are TGTGCCAGCAGTTTATCCCCGGGGATCTATGGCTACACCTTC.

The chain recombines TRBV28 with TRBJ2-7; D gene ambiguous. Per the germline V gene, CDR1 is MDHEN and CDR2 is SYDVKM. The CDR3 has 13 residues. Trimming took off 7 bases at V and 0 bases at J, with 10 bases between the two ends. CDR3 sequence reads: CASTTTVSYEQYF. The CDR3 region has the DNA TGTGCCAGCACTACGACGGTCTCCTACGAGCAGTACTTC. The entire variable domain, with the rest obtained from reference TRBV28 and TRBJ2-7, is as follows: DVKVTQSSRYLVKRTGEKVFLECVQDMDHENMFWYRQDPGLGLRLIYFSYDVKMKEKGDIPEGYSVSREKKERFSLILESASTNQTSMYLCASTTTVSYEQYFGPGTRLTVT.

This clone was recorded once. The V call is TRBV5-6, the J call TRBJ2-3; D ambiguous. The CDR3 sequence is 15 residues long. V lost 5 bases, J lost 2 bases, and 15 bases lay in between. Germline lookup yields CDR1 SGHDT and CDR2 YYEEEE. The DNA of the CDR3 is TGTGCCAGCAGGCGGCGCCCGCACAACACAGATACGCAGTATTTT. This translates into CASRRRPHNTDTQYF.